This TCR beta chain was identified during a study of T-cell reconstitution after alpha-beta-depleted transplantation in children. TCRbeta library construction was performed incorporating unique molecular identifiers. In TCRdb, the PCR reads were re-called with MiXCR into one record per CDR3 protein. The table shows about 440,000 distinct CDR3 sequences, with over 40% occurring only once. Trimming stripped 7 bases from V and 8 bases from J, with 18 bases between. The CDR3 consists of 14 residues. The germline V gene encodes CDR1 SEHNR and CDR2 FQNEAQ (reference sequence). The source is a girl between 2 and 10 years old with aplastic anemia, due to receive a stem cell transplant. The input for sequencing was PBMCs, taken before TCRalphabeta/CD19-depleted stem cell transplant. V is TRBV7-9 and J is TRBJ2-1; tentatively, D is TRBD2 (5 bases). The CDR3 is CASNSGNSLDEQFF. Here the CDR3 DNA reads TGTGCCAGCAACTCCGGGAATTCGTTAGATGAGCAGTTCTTC.